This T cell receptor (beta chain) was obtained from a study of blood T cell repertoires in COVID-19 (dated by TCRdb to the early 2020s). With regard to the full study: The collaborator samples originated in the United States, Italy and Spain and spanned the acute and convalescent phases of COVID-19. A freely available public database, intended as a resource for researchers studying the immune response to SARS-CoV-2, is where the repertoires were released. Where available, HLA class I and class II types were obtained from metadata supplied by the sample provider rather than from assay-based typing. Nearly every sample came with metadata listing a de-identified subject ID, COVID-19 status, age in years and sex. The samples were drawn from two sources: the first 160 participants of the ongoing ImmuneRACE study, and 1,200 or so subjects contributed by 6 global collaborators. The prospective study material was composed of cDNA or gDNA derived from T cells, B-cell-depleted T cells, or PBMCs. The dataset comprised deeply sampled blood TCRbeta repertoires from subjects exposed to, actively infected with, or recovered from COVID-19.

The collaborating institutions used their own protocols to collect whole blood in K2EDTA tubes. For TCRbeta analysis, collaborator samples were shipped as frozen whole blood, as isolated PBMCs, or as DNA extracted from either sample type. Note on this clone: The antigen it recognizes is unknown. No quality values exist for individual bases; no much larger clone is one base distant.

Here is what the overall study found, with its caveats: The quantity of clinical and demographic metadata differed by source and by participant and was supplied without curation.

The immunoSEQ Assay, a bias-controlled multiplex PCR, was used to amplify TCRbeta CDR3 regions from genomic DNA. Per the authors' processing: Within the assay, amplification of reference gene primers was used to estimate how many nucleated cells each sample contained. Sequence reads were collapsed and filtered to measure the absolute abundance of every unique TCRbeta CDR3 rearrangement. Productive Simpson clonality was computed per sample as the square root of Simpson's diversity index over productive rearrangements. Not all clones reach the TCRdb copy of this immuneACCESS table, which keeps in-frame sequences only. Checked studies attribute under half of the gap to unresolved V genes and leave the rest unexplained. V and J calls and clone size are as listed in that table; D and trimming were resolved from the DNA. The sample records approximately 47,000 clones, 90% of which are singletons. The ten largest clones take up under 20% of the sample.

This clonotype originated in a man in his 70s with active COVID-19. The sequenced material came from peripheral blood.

The CDR3 has the sequence CASSKIQGAGTEAFF. The DNA sequence follows: TGTGCCAGCAGTAAAATCCAGGGGGCGGGAACTGAAGCTTTCTTT. Here the chain combines TRBV6-6 and TRBJ1-1; 8 middle bases align to TRBD1. Trimming leaves V shorter by 5 bases and J shorter by 5 bases, with the junction holding 10 bases beyond the gene matches. The CDR3 covers 15 residues, taking in both the cysteine and the phenylalanine. The CDR3 DNA has 45 bases and is translated from base 1. CDR1 MNHNY and CDR2 SVGAGI are derived from the germline V gene (reference sequence).